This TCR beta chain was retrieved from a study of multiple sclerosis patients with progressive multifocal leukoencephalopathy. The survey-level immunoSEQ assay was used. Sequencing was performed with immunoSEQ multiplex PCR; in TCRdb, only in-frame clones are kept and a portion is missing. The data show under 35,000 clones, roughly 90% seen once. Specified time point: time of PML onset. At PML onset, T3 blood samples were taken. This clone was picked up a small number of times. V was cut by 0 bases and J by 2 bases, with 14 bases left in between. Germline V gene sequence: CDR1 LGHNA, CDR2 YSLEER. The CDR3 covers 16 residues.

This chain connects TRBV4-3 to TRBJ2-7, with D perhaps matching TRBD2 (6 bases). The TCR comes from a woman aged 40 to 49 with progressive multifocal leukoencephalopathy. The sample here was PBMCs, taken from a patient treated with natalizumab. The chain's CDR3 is CASSQDRGGETYEQYF. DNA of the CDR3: TGCGCCAGCAGCCAAGATCGGGGCGGGGAAACCTACGAGCAGTACTTC.